The T cell receptor (beta chain) under discussion was sequenced for a study of T cell repertoires in cytomegalovirus infection. Findings and limits, study-wide: What dominated the ex vivo response were HLA-C-restricted CMV-specific TCR beta clonotypes.

TCRdb reprocessed the reads via MiXCR and lists one record per CDR3 protein. The sample has fewer than 1,000,000 distinct CDR3 sequences, roughly a third seen once; the top ten hold around an eighth. The CDR3 covers 12 residues. The V gene lost 5 bases and the J gene lost 3 bases, with 5 bases spanning the gap. The germline V gene has CDR1 KGHDR and CDR2 SFDVKD. This clonotype has more than one count but fewer than ten. Antigen specificity is unknown. Sequencing used cultured CD8+ T cells from PBMCs, obtained from culture after CMV antigen stimulation. The V call is TRBV24-1, the J call TRBJ2-3; no clear D gene. The clonotype was recovered from a human donor in good health (CMV status not recorded). Some clones in this sample may be carry-over from other donors' samples. The CDR3 DNA reads TGTGCCACCAGTGGACCTACAGATACGCAGTATTTT. It translates to CATSGPTDTQYF.